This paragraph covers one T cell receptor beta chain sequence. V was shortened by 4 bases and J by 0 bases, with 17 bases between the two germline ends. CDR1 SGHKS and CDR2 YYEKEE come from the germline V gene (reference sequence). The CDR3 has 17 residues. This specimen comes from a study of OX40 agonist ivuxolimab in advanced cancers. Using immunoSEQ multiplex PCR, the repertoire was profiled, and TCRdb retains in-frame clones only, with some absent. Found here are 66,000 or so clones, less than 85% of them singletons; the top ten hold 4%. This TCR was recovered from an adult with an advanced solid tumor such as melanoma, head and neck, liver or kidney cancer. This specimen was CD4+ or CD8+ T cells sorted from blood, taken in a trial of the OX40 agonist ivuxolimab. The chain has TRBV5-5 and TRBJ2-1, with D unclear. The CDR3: CASSGWRRSASYNEQFF. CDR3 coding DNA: TGTGCCAGCAGCGGATGGCGGCGGTCAGCCTCCTACAATGAGCAGTTCTTC.